This T cell receptor beta chain was recovered during a study of blood T cell repertoires in COVID-19. Turning to the study itself: The origin of the acute and convalescent COVID-19 samples was the United States, Italy and Spain. The cDNA or gDNA used as material had been derived from T cells, B-cell-depleted T cells, or PBMCs.

As handled by the study authors: Estimation of nucleated cell counts was performed using reference gene primer amplification. The protocol was immunoSEQ multiplex PCR, while the TCRdb copy is restricted to in-frame clones and leaves out a portion. Clonal size and the V and J genes are those of that table, whereas D and trimming came from the DNA. This table has about 60,000 clones, roughly 78% appearing once. Only a few counts were recorded for this clone. The sequence derives from a woman aged 80 or over with acute or convalescent COVID-19. The sample taken for sequencing was peripheral blood.

The CDR3 DNA reads TGTGCCAGCAGCCCCTTTAAGGGACAGTCAGCAGAAAAACTGTTTTTT. Amino acid sequence: CASSPFKGQSAEKLFF. V and J are TRBV4-2 and TRBJ1-4, with 7 bases aligning to TRBD1. The CDR3 is 16 residues long. Trimming at V came to 4 bases and at J to 8 bases, leaving 13 bases not matched to a gene. Germline lookup yields CDR1 LGHNA and CDR2 YNFKEQ.